The rows below give T cell receptor beta chains drawn from one sample of a study of T-cell reconstitution after alpha-beta-depleted transplantation in children. TCRdb reprocessed the PCR reads with MiXCR, giving one entry per CDR3 protein. This table holds fewer than 550,000 distinct CDR3 sequences, about 11% found once. The sample in question was PBMCs, obtained before TCRalphabeta/CD19-depleted stem cell transplant. The receptors were gathered from a child younger than 10 with inherited bone marrow failure, due to receive a stem cell transplant. The CDR3 runs from the conserved cysteine through the conserved F or W. A D gene is named only where the DNA matches it firmly. Some rows have no size entry. The others give once, few or many, or a class for an expanded clone.

cdr3_nt cdr3_aa clone_size j_call v_call d_call
TGCGCCAGCAGCCCAGGGCCTCTGGGGGTCGAGCAGTACTTC CASSPGPLGVEQYF many TRBJ2-7 TRBV4-3 .
TGTGCCAGCAGCTTAGCTAGCGGGAGGTCCTACGAGCAGTACTTC CASSLASGRSYEQYF many TRBJ2-7 TRBV7-2 TRBD2
TGCGCCAGCAGCCCGTCGGGACTAGCGGTCGTATACAATGAGCAGTTCTTC CASSPSGLAVVYNEQFF . TRBJ2-1 TRBV4-1 TRBD2
TGTGCCAGCAGTGATAGACTAGCGGGAGCCGGGGAGCTGTTTTTT CASSDRLAGAGELFF few TRBJ2-2 TRBV12-3/TRBV12-4 TRBD2
TGCGCCAGCAGCGCTGGGACAGGTGAACATCAGCCCCAGCATTTT CASSAGTGEHQPQHF many TRBJ1-5 TRBV5-1 TRBD1
TGCGCCAGCAGCCAAGCCGGGACAGCGGAGCAGTACTTC CASSQAGTAEQYF many TRBJ2-7 TRBV4-3 TRBD1
TGTGCCAGCAGCTTGGCTGGGGGCCGACCCTCCTACGAGCAGTACTTC CASSLAGGRPSYEQYF many TRBJ2-7 TRBV5-5 .
TGCAGCGTTGAACCGACAGGGGGCTCGAGGAGAGAGACCCAGTACTTC CSVEPTGGSRRETQYF many TRBJ2-5 TRBV29-1 TRBD1
TGTGCCAGCAGCCAAGGGTTCGGCTCTGGGGCCAACGTCCTGACTTTC CASSQGFGSGANVLTF many TRBJ2-6 TRBV7-8 .
TGTGCCAGCAGTTACCCTCGGACTAGCGCGGAGACCCAGTACTTC CASSYPRTSAETQYF many TRBJ2-5 TRBV6-5 TRBD2
TGTGCCAGCAGCTTACGCGCGTACCAAGAGACCCAGTACTTC CASSLRAYQETQYF many TRBJ2-5 TRBV7-2 .
TGCAGCGTGGAGGGACTAGCGGGGGACTTATCCTACAATGAGCAGTTCTTC CSVEGLAGDLSYNEQFF few TRBJ2-1 TRBV29-1 TRBD2
TGCGCCAGCAGCCAAGATGAGGTAGCTGTCTACGAGCAGTACTTC CASSQDEVAVYEQYF many TRBJ2-7 TRBV4-1 .